The clone carrying this T cell receptor (beta chain) was seen more than once but under ten times. Its antigen is unknown. These data belong to a study of T cell repertoires in cytomegalovirus infection. Overall study results and limits: HLA-C-restricted CMV clonotypes gave the most frequent clonotype in two of eight donors.

TCRdb recomputed calls from the reads with MiXCR, one row per CDR3 protein. The sample holds some 180,000 distinct CDR3 sequences, 17% seen once. CDR3 length: 16 amino acids. The germline gives CDR1 SEHNR, CDR2 FQNEAQ (reference sequence). With 3 bases clipped from V and 1 base from J, the junction kept 3 bases outside the gene matches. The receptor's source is a human donor in good health (CMV status not recorded). Some clones in this sample may be carry-over from other donors' samples. The sample comprised CD8+ T cells from PBMCs. The genes are TRBV7-9 and TRBJ1-1, with 12 bases lining up with TRBD1. DNA of the CDR3: TGTGCCAGCAGCTTCGGGACAGGGGGCGCGAACACTGAAGCTTTCTTT. Protein: CASSFGTGGANTEAFF.